Shown below are 16 T cell receptor beta chains from a single sample sequenced in a study of T cells in Graves' hyperthyroidism and ophthalmopathy. Researchers amplified the TCR beta CDR3 regions from RNA transcripts. First-round RT-PCR with HTBI primers amplified the TCR CDR3 region. TCRdb re-analysed the multiplex PCR reads in MiXCR, keeping a single row per CDR3 protein. This table holds over 550,000 distinct CDR3 sequences, over 15% found once. Sequencing used blood. Receptors originate from a young woman with Graves' hyperthyroidism.

This clonotype showed up just a few times. The rearrangement links TRBV11-2 to TRBJ2-6; the D gene could be TRBD1 or TRBD2 (5 bases each). The length of the CDR3 is 17 residues. V was pared by 7 bases and J by 0 bases, with 16 bases between. CDR1 SGHAT and CDR2 FQNNGV come from the germline V gene. The CDR3 here is CASTSGGRSSGANVLTF. The CDR3 DNA sequence: TGTGCCAGCACTTCTGGGGGACGGAGCTCTGGGGCCAACGTCCTGACTTTC.

This clonotype was observed many times. The V gene is TRBV28, the J gene TRBJ2-7; either TRBD1 or TRBD2 may fit D (5 bases each). This CDR3 is built from 15 residues. CDR1 and CDR2 (germline): MDHEN, SYDVKM. Trimming shortened V by 7 bases and J by 4 bases, and 20 bases separated the two germline ends. CDR3 region: CASTPPGSEYYEQYF. In DNA form, the CDR3 reads TGTGCCAGCACCCCCCCAGGGAGCGAGTATTACGAGCAGTACTTC.

There are a few counts of this clonotype. The CDR3 protein is CARGTGGPYGYTF. The CDR3 DNA reads as TGTGCCCGGGGGACAGGGGGCCCCTATGGCTACACCTTC. The J gene is TRBJ1-2, the V gene TRBV30; TRBD1 aligns across 12 bases. The V segment lost 8 bases and the J segment 4 bases; nucleotides outside the gene matches: 5. There are 13 residues in the CDR3. Germline-derived CDR1 and CDR2 are GTSNPN and SVGIG (reference sequence).

The chain uses TRBV19 and TRBJ2-1, with 8 nucleotides matching TRBD2. The V and J ends lost 1 base and 4 bases, in that order; junction bases with no gene match: 3. CDR1 and CDR2 from the germline V gene are LNHDA and SQIVND (reference sequence). The CDR3 runs to 15 residues. CDR3 region: CASSIGGGPYNEQFF. The DNA of the CDR3 is TGTGCCAGTAGTATAGGCGGGGGGCCTTACAATGAGCAGTTCTTC.

This clonotype came up a few times. One base away lies a much larger clone, so this may be a sequencing read error. This sequence joins TRBV20-1 and TRBJ2-7; either TRBD1 or TRBD2 may fit D (5 bases each). Germline lookup yields CDR1 DFQATT and CDR2 SNEGSKA (reference sequence). With 2 bases removed from V and 2 bases from J, the gap between germline ends came to 13 bases. CDR3 size: 14 residues. The CDR3 spells CSARRDGYPYEQYF. CDR3 DNA: TGCAGTGCTAGACGGGACGGATACCCCTACGAGCAGTACTTC.

The chain couples TRBV6-1 to TRBJ2-7; 7 bases match TRBD1. J lost 2 bases, V lost 6 bases, and 13 bases had no gene match. CDR1 is MNHNS, CDR2 SASEGT, per germline. There are 16 residues in the CDR3. The DNA for the CDR3 is TGTGCCAGCAGCAAGAGAGGGACAGTGGCTACCTACGAGCAGTACTTC. It yields the protein CASSKRGTVATYEQYF.

This sequence joins TRBV12-3 or TRBV12-4 and TRBJ1-4; TRBD1 might be the D (5 bases). V lost 5 bases, J lost 6 bases, and 13 bases lay in between. The CDR3 is 14 amino acids. The CDR3 nucleotides read TGTGCCAGCAGTGCCTCTGGGGGGGATGAAAAACTGTTTTTT. As protein: CASSASGGDEKLFF.

In its sample, this clonotype was seen a few times. The chain is built from TRBV13 and TRBJ2-5; D remains unclear. Trimming took off 4 bases at V and 10 bases at J, with 22 bases between the two ends. CDR1 and CDR2 from the germline V gene are PRHDT and FYEKMQ (reference sequence). The CDR3 length is 15 residues. CDR3 amino acids: CASSSKPLRLSNQYF. The CDR3 bases are TGTGCCAGCAGCTCGAAACCCCTCCGATTATCGAACCAGTACTTC.

This chain joins TRBV2 and TRBJ1-5, with no clear D. From germline, CDR1 is SNHLY and CDR2 FYNNEI. V was trimmed by 5 bases and J by 7 bases, leaving 21 bases between them. This CDR3 spans 16 amino acids. The CDR3 spells CASSSLAGPSKQPQHF. The CDR3 DNA reads TGTGCCAGCAGTTCTCTCGCCGGGCCCTCGAAGCAGCCCCAGCATTTT.

This clonotype was seen a handful of times. V gene TRBV7-8 combines with J gene TRBJ2-1; 7 bases agree with TRBD2. The CDR3 spans 16 residues. Germline values: CDR1 SGHVS, CDR2 FQNEAQ. V was pared by 0 bases and J by 0 bases, with 2 bases of the junction left unmatched. The CDR3 protein is CASSLALASSYNEQFF. CDR3 in DNA: TGTGCCAGCAGCTTAGCACTAGCGAGCTCCTACAATGAGCAGTTCTTC.

The chain has TRBV6-5 and TRBJ1-2; D not certain. The V gene lost 2 bases and the J gene lost 6 bases, with 13 bases spanning the gap. Germline V gene lookup returns CDR1 MNHEY and CDR2 SVGAGI. The CDR3 spans 14 residues. This CDR3 is CASSYTQWMDGYTF. CDR3 in DNA: TGTGCCAGCAGTTACACACAGTGGATGGATGGCTACACCTTC.

This clonotype was seen only a few times. V is TRBV4-3 and J is TRBJ1-2; D gene uncertain. Per germline, CDR1 LGHNA and CDR2 YSLEER. The CDR3 has 13 amino acids. V dropped 0 bases and J dropped 2 bases, with 4 bases sitting between them. The CDR3 spells CASSQDPNYGYTF. DNA for the CDR3: TGCGCCAGCAGCCAAGACCCCAACTATGGCTACACCTTC.

The sample holds many counts of this clonotype. The chain combines TRBV29-1 with TRBJ1-2; no clear D gene. From germline, CDR1 is SQVTM and CDR2 ANQGSEA. V dropped 0 bases and J dropped 8 bases, with 10 bases sitting between them. This CDR3 has 12 residues. The CDR3 sequence is CSVEDSFGGYTF. CDR3 DNA sequence: TGCAGCGTTGAAGATTCTTTCGGCGGCTACACCTTC. Complete variable domain (other parts from reference TRBV29-1 and TRBJ1-2): SAVISQKPSRDICQRGTSLTIQCQVDSQVTMMFWYRQQPGQSLTLIATANQGSEATYESGFVIDKFPISRPNLTFSTLTVSNMSPEDSSIYLCSVEDSFGGYTFGSGTRLTVV.

V gene TRBV12-3 or TRBV12-4 combines with J gene TRBJ2-1; 12 bases match TRBD1. Trimming took 7 bases from V and 0 from J; bases not matched to a gene: 16. This CDR3 contains 20 residues. As DNA, the CDR3 is TGTGCCAGCATCCCCGGGGGACAGGGGGCTGAAGCGGCCTCCTACAATGAGCAGTTCTTC. Amino acid sequence: CASIPGGQGAEAASYNEQFF.

V and J are TRBV7-8 and TRBJ2-7; D is perhaps TRBD1 (5 bases). CDR1 is SGHVS and CDR2 is FQNEAQ in the germline V gene. The CDR3 extends over 14 amino acids. V was cut by 3 bases and J by 2 bases, with 11 bases left in between. The CDR3 reads CASSFAGIPYEQYF. The CDR3 DNA reads TGTGCCAGCAGCTTCGCAGGGATCCCCTACGAGCAGTACTTC.

This clonotype was seen repeatedly, ten times or more. The rearrangement joins TRBV7-9 to TRBJ1-2; D remains ambiguous. From germline, CDR1 is SEHNR and CDR2 FQNEAQ (reference sequence). V lost 2 bases and J lost 8, with 18 bases in between. The CDR3 covers 15 residues. This CDR3 is CASSLTGSKLGGYTF. The CDR3 nucleotides read TGTGCCAGCAGCTTAACGGGAAGCAAGTTGGGCGGCTACACCTTC.